This T cell receptor (beta chain) was sequenced during a study of blood T cell repertoires in COVID-19. Across the study: T cells, B-cell-depleted T cells, or PBMCs supplied cDNA or gDNA.

Only in-frame clones appear in the TCRdb table, and some are missing; sequencing was by immunoSEQ multiplex PCR. The sample records 200,000 to 250,000 clones, more than 85% being singletons. The CDR3 runs 13 residues. V was trimmed by 2 bases and J by 4 bases, leaving 9 bases between them. Germline V gene data show CDR1 as SGHTS and CDR2 as YDEGEE. This clonotype was sampled from a woman aged 30 to 39 who had recovered from COVID-19. The V and J genes are TRBV5-8 and TRBJ1-1, with D uncertain. What was sequenced was PBMCs or T cells enriched from blood (not recorded which). The CDR3 DNA reads as TGTGCCAGCAGCTTTCTGGCGGGCACTGAAGCTTTCTTT. This translates into CASSFLAGTEAFF.